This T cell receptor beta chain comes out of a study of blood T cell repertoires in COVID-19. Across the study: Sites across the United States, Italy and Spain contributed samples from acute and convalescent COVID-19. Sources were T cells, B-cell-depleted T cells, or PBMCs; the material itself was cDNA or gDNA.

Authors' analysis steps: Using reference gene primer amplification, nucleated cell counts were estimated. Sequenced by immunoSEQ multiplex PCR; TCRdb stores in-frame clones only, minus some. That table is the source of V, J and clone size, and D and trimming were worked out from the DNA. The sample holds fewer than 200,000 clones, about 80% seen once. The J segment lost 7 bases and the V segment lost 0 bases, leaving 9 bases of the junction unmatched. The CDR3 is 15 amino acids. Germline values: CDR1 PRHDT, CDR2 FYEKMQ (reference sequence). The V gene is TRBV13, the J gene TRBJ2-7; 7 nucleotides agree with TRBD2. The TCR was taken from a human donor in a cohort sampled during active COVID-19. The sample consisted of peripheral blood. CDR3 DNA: TGTGCCAGCAGCTTAGGGTACAGCGGGGCGGGAGAGCAGTACTTC. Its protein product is CASSLGYSGAGEQYF.